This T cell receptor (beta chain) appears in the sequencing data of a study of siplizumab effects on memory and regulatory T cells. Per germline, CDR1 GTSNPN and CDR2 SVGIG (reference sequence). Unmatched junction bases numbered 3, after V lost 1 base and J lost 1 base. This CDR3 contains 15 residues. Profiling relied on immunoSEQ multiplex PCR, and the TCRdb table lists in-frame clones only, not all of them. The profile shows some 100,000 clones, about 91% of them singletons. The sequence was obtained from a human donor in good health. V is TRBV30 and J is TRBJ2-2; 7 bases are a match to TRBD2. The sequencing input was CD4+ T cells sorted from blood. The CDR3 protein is CAWSDGGRNTGELFF. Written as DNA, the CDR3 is TGTGCCTGGAGTGACGGCGGGAGGAACACCGGGGAGCTGTTTTTT.